Listed below are T cell receptor beta chains from one sample, sequenced in a study of identical twins. TCRdb used MiXCR to reprocess the 5' RACE reads, holding one entry per CDR3 protein. This sample has around 550,000 distinct CDR3 sequences, with over 12% found just once. The same data also went into a second study, on yellow fever vaccine responses in identical twins.

The sample comprised CD4+ T cells sorted from blood. The receptors were sampled from a woman between 18 and 30 years old in good health. CDR3s leave out the opening cysteine and the closing phenylalanine or tryptophan.

V gene,J gene,CDR3 protein
TRBV25-1,TRBJ1-2,ASSEPLPGDYGYT
TRBV5-1,TRBJ2-3,ASSLFRGTSTDTQY
TRBV20-1,TRBJ2-2,SARRASNTGELF
TRBV20-1,TRBJ1-5,GARDGVKKYSNQPQH
TRBV20-1,TRBJ2-5,SATTPGRIFQY
TRBV4-1,TRBJ2-7,ASSLGLGPVSYEQY
TRBV6-5,TRBJ1-2,ASSYDGGYGYT
TRBV28,TRBJ1-6,ASRPAGQGPPLH
TRBV20-1,TRBJ2-3,SASYAGVPDTQY
TRBV5-1,TRBJ1-1,ASSQTGGVTEAF
TRBV28,TRBJ2-3,ASSFSGGVGTDTQY
TRBV20-1,TRBJ2-1,SATGFSYNEQF
TRBV15,TRBJ2-3,ATSRERLWRMGSQY
TRBV10-3,TRBJ2-3,AISHGPGATQY
TRBV2,TRBJ2-1,ASTRRSSLNEQF
TRBV20-1,TRBJ2-5,SATDLETQY
TRBV5-1,TRBJ2-2,ASSNSGTEKNTGELF
TRBV20-1,TRBJ2-1,SARARTSGSYNEQF
TRBV12-3/TRBV12-4,TRBJ2-5,ASSTQQGGGVRQETQY
TRBV29-1,TRBJ2-5,SVYGRGTGETQY
TRBV4-1,TRBJ2-5,ASSQTGQETQY
TRBV10-3,TRBJ2-5,AISPRTSTFQETQY
TRBV5-1,TRBJ2-7,ASSPEGQGGEQY
TRBV6-1,TRBJ1-6,ASSDTYNSPLH
TRBV18,TRBJ2-3,ASSVLLRGPTDTQY
TRBV4-1,TRBJ2-2,ASSQESSLGGGELF
TRBV11-3,TRBJ2-3,ASSLYTSAQGDTQY
TRBV12-3/TRBV12-4,TRBJ1-5,ASRYGNQPQH
TRBV20-1,TRBJ2-5,SAPRLAGRRETQY
TRBV29-1,TRBJ2-5,SVTGGGTQY
TRBV28,TRBJ2-7,ASSLGYPRHEQY
TRBV24-1,TRBJ1-5,ATSLGGQEGFNQPQH
TRBV27,TRBJ2-7,ASSSQRSWLYEQY
TRBV25-1,TRBJ1-5,ASSEGPDNSNQPQH
TRBV29-1,TRBJ2-7,SVGGTYEQY
TRBV20-1,TRBJ2-3,SAPSRLVTSTDTQY
TRBV7-2,TRBJ2-5,ASSLVREETQY
TRBV4-1,TRBJ2-7,ASSQVGLAGAYEQY
TRBV20-1,TRBJ2-1,SATPNRGRVYNEQF
TRBV20-1,TRBJ2-5,SARNLRPSQETQY
TRBV20-1,TRBJ1-6,SASREFSSYNSPLH
TRBV11-1,TRBJ2-3,ASSRGSGGPTHFGTDTQY
TRBV19,TRBJ1-1,ASSFLEFTEAF
TRBV2,TRBJ1-1,ASSEEGQGNTEAF
TRBV24-1,TRBJ2-5,ATSDFGLAVQETQY
TRBV14,TRBJ1-2,ASSQIGQGASHGYT
TRBV5-1,TRBJ2-7,ASSLGEAAYEQY
TRBV10-3,TRBJ1-2,AISDGQSYGYT
TRBV28,TRBJ1-2,ASYGRAGHYGYT
TRBV29-1,TRBJ2-7,SVEKGLADEQY
TRBV20-1,TRBJ2-1,SARDPRTGDNEQF
TRBV29-1,TRBJ1-2,SVEGGAKNNYGYT
TRBV20-1,TRBJ1-1,SALLVFASTVMNTEAF
TRBV4-1,TRBJ2-1,ASSQGTRSSYNEQF